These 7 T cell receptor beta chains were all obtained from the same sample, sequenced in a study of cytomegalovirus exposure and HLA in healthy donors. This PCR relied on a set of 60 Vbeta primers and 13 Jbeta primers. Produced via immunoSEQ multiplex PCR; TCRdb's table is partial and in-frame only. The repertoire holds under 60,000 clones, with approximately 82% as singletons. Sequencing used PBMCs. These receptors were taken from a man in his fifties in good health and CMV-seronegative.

CDR3 protein: CASSSSGGDYEQYF. The CDR3 nucleotides read TGTGCCAGCAGCTCTAGCGGGGGGGACTACGAGCAGTACTTC. The rearrangement joins TRBV5-4 to TRBJ2-7; 12 bases agree with TRBD2. J lost 3 bases, V lost 3 bases, and 1 base had no gene match. CDR3 length equals 14 residues. The germline V gene has CDR1 SGHNT and CDR2 YYREEE (reference sequence). The whole variable domain, remainder taken from reference TRBV5-4 and TRBJ2-7, is ETGVTQSPTHLIKTRGQQVTLRCSSQSGHNTVSWYQQALGQGPQFIFQYYREEENGRGNFPPRFSGLQFPNYSSELNVNALELDDSALYLCASSSSGGDYEQYFGPGTRLTVT.

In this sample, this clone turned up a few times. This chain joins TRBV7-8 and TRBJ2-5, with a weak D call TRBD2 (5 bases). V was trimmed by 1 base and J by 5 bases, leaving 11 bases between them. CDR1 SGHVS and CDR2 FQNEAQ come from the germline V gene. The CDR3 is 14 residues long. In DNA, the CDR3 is TGTGCCAGCAGCTTAGGTGCGGGCCTGGAGACCCAGTACTTC. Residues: CASSLGAGLETQYF.

The CDR3 nucleotides are TGTGCCAGCAGCCCGGTTACCTCTGGAAACACCATATATTTT. Translating gives CASSPVTSGNTIYF. This chain joins TRBV7-9 and TRBJ1-3; D is uncertain. Trimming shortened V by 5 bases and J by 0 bases, and 8 bases separated the two germline ends. Looked up from germline, CDR1 is SEHNR and CDR2 is FQNEAQ (reference sequence). The CDR3 extends over 14 amino acids. The full variable domain, its missing parts supplied by reference TRBV7-9 and TRBJ1-3, is DTGVSQNPRHKITKRGQNVTFRCDPISEHNRLYWYRQTLGQGPEFLTYFQNEAQLEKSRLLSDRFSAERPKGSFSTLEIQRTEQGDSAMYLCASSPVTSGNTIYFGEGSWLTVV.

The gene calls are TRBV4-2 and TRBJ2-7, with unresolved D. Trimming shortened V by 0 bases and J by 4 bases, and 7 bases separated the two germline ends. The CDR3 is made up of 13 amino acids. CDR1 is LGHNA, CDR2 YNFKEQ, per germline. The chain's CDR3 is CASSQEAQYEQYF. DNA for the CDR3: TGTGCCAGCAGCCAAGAAGCACAGTACGAGCAGTACTTC.

In DNA, the CDR3 is TGTGCCAGCAGCTCGGAGAGGGTGAGAGAGACCCAGTACTTC. This gives the protein CASSSERVRETQYF. The chain couples TRBV5-4 to TRBJ2-5, with D possibly matching TRBD2 (5 bases). This CDR3 region has 14 residues. Germline V CDR1 and CDR2: SGHNT, YYREEE (reference sequence). The V end lost 3 bases, the J end lost 4 bases, and 13 bases lay between the germline ends.

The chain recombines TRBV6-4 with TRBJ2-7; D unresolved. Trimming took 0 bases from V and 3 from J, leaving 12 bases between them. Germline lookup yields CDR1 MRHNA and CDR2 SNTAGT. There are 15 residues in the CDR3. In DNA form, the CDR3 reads TGTGCCAGCAGTGACTCGAACGCGCAATTCTACGAGCAGTACTTC. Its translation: CASSDSNAQFYEQYF.

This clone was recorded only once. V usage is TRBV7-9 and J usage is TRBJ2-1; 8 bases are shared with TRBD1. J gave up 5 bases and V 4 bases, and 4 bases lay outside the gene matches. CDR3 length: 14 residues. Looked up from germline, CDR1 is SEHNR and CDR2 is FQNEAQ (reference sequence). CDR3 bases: TGTGCCAGCAGCTCGAGGACAGGGAACAATGAGCAGTTCTTC. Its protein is CASSSRTGNNEQFF.